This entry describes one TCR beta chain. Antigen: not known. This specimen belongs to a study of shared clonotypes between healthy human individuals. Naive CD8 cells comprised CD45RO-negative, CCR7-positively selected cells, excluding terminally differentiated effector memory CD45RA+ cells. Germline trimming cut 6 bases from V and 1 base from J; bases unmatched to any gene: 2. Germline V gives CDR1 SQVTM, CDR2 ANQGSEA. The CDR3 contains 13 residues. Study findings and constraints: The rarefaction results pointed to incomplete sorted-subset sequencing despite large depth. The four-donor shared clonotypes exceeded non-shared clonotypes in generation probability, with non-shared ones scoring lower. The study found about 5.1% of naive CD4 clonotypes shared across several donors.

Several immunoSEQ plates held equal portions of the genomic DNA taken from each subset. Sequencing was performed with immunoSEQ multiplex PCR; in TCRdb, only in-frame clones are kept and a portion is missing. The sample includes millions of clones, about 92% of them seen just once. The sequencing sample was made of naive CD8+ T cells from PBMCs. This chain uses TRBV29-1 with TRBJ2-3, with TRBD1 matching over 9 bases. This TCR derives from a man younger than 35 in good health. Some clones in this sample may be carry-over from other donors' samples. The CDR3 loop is CSVRDRGTDTQYF. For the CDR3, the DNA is TGCAGCGTGAGGGACAGGGGCACAGATACGCAGTATTTT.